A single sample gave rise to the 11 T cell receptor beta chains below, sequenced in a study of blood T cell repertoires in COVID-19. Clones were sequenced by immunoSEQ multiplex PCR, and TCRdb holds only the in-frame ones, with some missing. The table has tens of thousands of clones, 80% to 85% seen once. Sequencing was performed on peripheral blood. The receptors stem from a man aged 30 to 39 with COVID-19, enrolled during active disease.

Ten or more counts support this clone. The V call is TRBV6-2 or TRBV6-3, the J call TRBJ1-2; the D gene is possibly TRBD1 (5 bases). Deletions cut 0 bases from V and 7 bases from J, with 12 bases between. This CDR3 spans 14 amino acids. The germline gives CDR1 MNHEY, CDR2 SVGEGT. CDR3 bases: TGTGCCAGCAGTTACTCAGGGACTAGGACTGGCTACACCTTC. Its translation: CASSYSGTRTGYTF.

This clone was detected once. This chain links TRBV27 with TRBJ1-6; TRBD1 agrees at 7 bases. The CDR3 is made up of 16 amino acids. The V gene's germline CDR1 is MNHEY and CDR2 SMNVEV (reference sequence). After removal of 2 bases from V and 7 bases from J, the junction contained 8 bases not matched to a gene. This CDR3 is CASSLVGGAENSPLHF. For the CDR3, the DNA is TGTGCCAGCAGTTTAGTAGGGGGCGCTGAAAATTCACCCCTCCACTTT.

This sequence joins TRBV24-1 and TRBJ2-5, with 8 bases aligning to TRBD2. The J segment lost 2 bases and the V segment lost 2 bases, leaving 3 bases of the junction unmatched. The CDR3 has 15 residues. Germline lookup yields CDR1 KGHDR and CDR2 SFDVKD. The CDR3 sequence: CATSDSGLAQETQYF. The CDR3 DNA is TGTGCCACCAGTGATTCCGGACTAGCACAAGAGACCCAGTACTTC.

The rearrangement joins TRBV7-2 to TRBJ2-7, with 9 bases lining up with TRBD1. The CDR3 is made up of 15 amino acids. CDR1 is SGHTA, CDR2 FQGNSA, per germline. V shed 8 bases, J shed 2 bases, and the junction held 10 bases outside the gene matches. The CDR3 bases are TGTGCCAGCGGAGGAGGGACAGGGCCCCCCTACGAGCAGTACTTC. It encodes CASGGGTGPPYEQYF.

This rearrangement joins TRBV12-3 or TRBV12-4 to TRBJ1-4; TRBD1 matches 7 bases. The CDR3 totals 13 residues. V trimming: 7 bases; J trimming: 8 bases; junction bases outside the gene matches: 7. CDR3 in amino acids: CASNRGTEEKLFF. CDR3 bases: TGTGCCAGCAACAGAGGGACAGAAGAAAAACTGTTTTTT.

This clone was detected once. The rearrangement uses TRBV3-1 (or the pseudogene TRBV3-2) and TRBJ2-7; TRBD1 aligns across 8 bases. The CDR3 is 15 amino acids. V trimming: 4 bases; J trimming: 3 bases; junction bases outside the gene matches: 8. Germline V gene sequence: CDR1 LGHDT, CDR2 YNNKEL (reference sequence). CDR3 nucleotide sequence: TGTGCCAGCAGCCCTTGGACAGGGATTAGCTACGAGCAGTACTTC. It encodes CASSPWTGISYEQYF.

J is TRBJ2-3 and V is TRBV6-1; 8 positions match TRBD1. Germline values: CDR1 MNHNS, CDR2 SASEGT. Trimming cost V 7 bases and J 3 bases; bases outside gene matches: 9. The CDR3 spans 15 residues. The CDR3 is CASKTDRADTDTQYF. The CDR3 DNA sequence: TGTGCCAGCAAGACGGACAGGGCGGATACAGATACGCAGTATTTT.

CDR3 loop: CASRGGVNSPLHF. In DNA form, the CDR3 reads TGTGCCAGCAGGGGGGGTGTTAATTCACCCCTCCACTTT. The chain couples TRBV11-3 to TRBJ1-6; D perhaps matches TRBD1 (5 bases). The germline CDR1 and CDR2 sequences are SGHNT and YENEEA. There are 13 residues in the CDR3. V gave up 6 bases and J gave up 6 bases, with 9 bases separating them.

This chain connects TRBV4-1 to TRBJ2-3; no definite D call. The CDR3 covers 14 residues. CDR1 is MGHRA and CDR2 is YSYEKL in the germline V gene. V was trimmed by 4 bases and J by 0 bases, leaving 8 bases between them. CDR3: CASSPITSTDTQYF. The CDR3 nucleotides are TGCGCCAGCAGCCCCATAACTAGCACAGATACGCAGTATTTT.

This chain connects TRBV3-1 (or the pseudogene TRBV3-2) to TRBJ1-4; unclear D gene. V was shortened by 3 bases and J by 0 bases, with 14 bases between the two germline ends. CDR3 size: 17 residues. CDR1 and CDR2 (germline): LGHDT, YNNKEL (reference sequence). The DNA of the CDR3 is TGTGCCAGCAGCCACGCTCCGGGTTCAGCAACTAATGAAAAACTGTTTTTT. It is translated as CASSHAPGSATNEKLFF.

This chain connects TRBV11-3 to TRBJ2-7; 7 bases match TRBD2. J gave up 0 bases and V 4 bases, and 6 bases lay outside the gene matches. In germline, CDR1 is SGHNT, CDR2 YENEEA. CDR3 length: 15 residues. The CDR3: CASSSRDYASYEQYF. The CDR3 bases are TGTGCCAGCAGCTCCCGGGACTACGCCTCCTACGAGCAGTACTTC. Full variable domain (missing parts from reference TRBV11-3 and TRBJ2-7): EAGVVQSPRYKIIEKKQPVAFWCNPISGHNTLYWYLQNLGQGPELLIRYENEEAVDDSQLPKDRFSAERLKGVDSTLKIQPAELGDSAVYLCASSSRDYASYEQYFGPGTRLTVT.